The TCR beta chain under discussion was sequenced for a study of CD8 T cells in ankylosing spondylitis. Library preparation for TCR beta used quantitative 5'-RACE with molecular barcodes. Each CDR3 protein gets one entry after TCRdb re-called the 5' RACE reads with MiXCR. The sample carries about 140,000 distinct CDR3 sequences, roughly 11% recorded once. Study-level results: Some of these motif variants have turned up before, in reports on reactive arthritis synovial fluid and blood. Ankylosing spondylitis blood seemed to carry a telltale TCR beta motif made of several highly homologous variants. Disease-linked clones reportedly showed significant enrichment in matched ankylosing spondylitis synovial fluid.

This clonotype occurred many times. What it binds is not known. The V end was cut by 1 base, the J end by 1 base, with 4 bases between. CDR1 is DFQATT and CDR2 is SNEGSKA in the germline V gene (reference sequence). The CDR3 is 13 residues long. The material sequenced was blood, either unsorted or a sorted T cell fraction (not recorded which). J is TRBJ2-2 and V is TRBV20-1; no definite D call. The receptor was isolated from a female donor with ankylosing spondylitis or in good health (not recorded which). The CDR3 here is CSARVLNTGELFF. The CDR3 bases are TGCAGTGCTAGAGTTTTGAACACCGGGGAGCTGTTTTTT.